The 10 T cell receptor beta chains below all came from one sample that was sequenced in a study of blood T cell repertoires in COVID-19 (dated by TCRdb to the early 2020s). Receptors were amplified or captured by the immunoSEQ multiplex PCR assay. In TCRdb, the immuneACCESS table is reduced to in-frame sequences with V and J assigned. These tables do not hold every clone; where another copy was compared, an unresolved V gene accounts for under half, and the others remain unexplained. This sample holds approximately 300,000 clones; 90% were observed only once. Jointly, the top ten make up about 1% of the sample. The specimen was peripheral blood. The receptors here all came from a woman aged 40 to 55 with COVID-19, enrolled during active disease.

V and J are TRBV3-1 (or the pseudogene TRBV3-2) and TRBJ1-1; D unresolved. CDR1 LGHDT and CDR2 YNNKEL come from the germline V gene (reference sequence). CDR3 length equals 14 residues. V lost 4 bases, J lost 0 bases, and 9 bases lay in between. The CDR3 sequence is CASSPRDMNTEAFF. CDR3 nucleotide sequence: TGTGCCAGCAGCCCCAGAGACATGAACACTGAAGCTTTCTTT.

The gene calls are TRBV5-1 and TRBJ2-1; 8 bases are a match to TRBD2. The junction had 11 bases not matched to a gene; V was cut back by 3 bases and J by 3 bases. Germline V gene lookup returns CDR1 SGHRS and CDR2 YFSETQ. The CDR3 contains 17 residues. CDR3 sequence reads: CASSSGAGGRIYNEQFF. The CDR3 DNA reads as TGCGCCAGCAGCTCCGGGGCCGGCGGGAGGATCTACAATGAGCAGTTCTTC.

Points on this clone: Other nucleotide sequences from this sample produce the same CDR3. The V gene is TRBV7-8, the J gene TRBJ1-2, with no clear D. Germline V gives CDR1 SGHVS, CDR2 FQNEAQ. V dropped 1 base and J dropped 2 bases, with 8 bases sitting between them. The CDR3 is 14 residues long. The CDR3: CASSLGHTNYGYTF. The DNA of the CDR3 is TGTGCCAGCAGCTTAGGCCACACAAACTATGGCTACACCTTC.

The J gene is TRBJ1-1, the V gene TRBV6-2 or TRBV6-3; D is possibly TRBD1 (5 bases). Per the germline V gene, CDR1 is MNHEY and CDR2 is SVGEGT. CDR3 length: 14 residues. Trimming stripped 2 bases from V and 1 base from J, with 8 bases between. CDR3 nucleotides: TGTGCCAGCAGTTACGCAGGGAAGAACACTGAAGCTTTCTTT. This sequence encodes CASSYAGKNTEAFF.

V and J are TRBV7-2 and TRBJ1-5, with 10 positions matching TRBD1. V lost 5 bases, J lost 6 bases, and 7 bases stayed unmatched. The CDR3 consists of 15 residues. Per the germline V gene, CDR1 is SGHTA and CDR2 is FQGNSA. The CDR3 loop reads CASSKRQGAGQPQHF. DNA of the CDR3: TGTGCCAGCAGCAAACGACAGGGGGCGGGTCAGCCCCAGCATTTT. Combining the CDR3 with reference TRBV7-2 and TRBJ1-5 gives the whole variable domain GAGVSQSPSNKVTEKGKDVELRCDPISGHTALYWYRQSLGQGLEFLIYFQGNSAPDKSGLPSDRFSAERTGGSVSTLTIQRTQQEDSAVYLCASSKRQGAGQPQHFGDGTRLSIL.

CDR3 sequence (DNA): TGTGCCAGCGGACGGGCCGGGATGGGGAACACTGAAGCTTTCTTT. Protein sequence: CASGRAGMGNTEAFF. The chain employs TRBV25-1 and TRBJ1-1; D uncertain. CDR1 MGHDK and CDR2 SYGVNS come from the germline V gene. The CDR3 spans 15 residues. The V and J ends lost 8 bases and 1 base respectively, with 17 bases between them.

This clone was found many times. This chain uses TRBV28 with TRBJ1-5, with 7 bases aligning to TRBD1. Germline loops: CDR1 MDHEN, CDR2 SYDVKM. Trimming at V came to 2 bases and at J to 8 bases, leaving 9 bases not matched to a gene. This CDR3 is built from 15 residues. In DNA form, the CDR3 reads TGTGCCAGCAGTTTAGCCACAGGGGTCGTCGAGCCCCAGCATTTT. Translated, it gives CASSLATGVVEPQHF.

The rearrangement links TRBV7-8 to TRBJ1-2; 8 nucleotides line up with TRBD1. This CDR3 is built from 14 residues. The germline V gene has CDR1 SGHVS and CDR2 FQNEAQ. Trimming at V came to 4 bases and at J to 5 bases, leaving 6 bases not matched to a gene. The CDR3: CASSYGQGGYGYTF. In DNA form, the CDR3 reads TGTGCCAGCAGCTATGGACAGGGAGGGTATGGCTACACCTTC. Together with reference TRBV7-8 and TRBJ1-2, the CDR3 gives the full variable domain: GAGVSQSPRYKVAKRGQDVALRCDPISGHVSLFWYQQALGQGPEFLTYFQNEAQLDKSGLPSDRFFAERPEGSVSTLKIQRTQQEDSAVYLCASSYGQGGYGYTFGSGTRLTVV.

The chain has TRBV4-3 and TRBJ2-5; D gene ambiguous. The CDR3 covers 13 residues. V gave up 3 bases and J gave up 5 bases, with 10 bases separating them. CDR1 and CDR2 (germline): LGHNA, YSLEER. Written as DNA, the CDR3 is TGCGCCAGCAGCCAGAGCCCCTGGGAGACCCAGTACTTC. Translating it yields CASSQSPWETQYF.

This clone was seen only once. The chain uses TRBV7-8 and TRBJ1-6, with D tentatively TRBD1 (6 bases). The germline V gene has CDR1 SGHVS and CDR2 FQNEAQ. The CDR3 is 16 residues long. Trimming cost V 5 bases and J 6 bases, with 17 bases left between them. In DNA, the CDR3 is TGTGCCAGCAGCCCGGGACACAGGGTTTTTAATTCACCCCTCCACTTT. Protein sequence: CASSPGHRVFNSPLHF.